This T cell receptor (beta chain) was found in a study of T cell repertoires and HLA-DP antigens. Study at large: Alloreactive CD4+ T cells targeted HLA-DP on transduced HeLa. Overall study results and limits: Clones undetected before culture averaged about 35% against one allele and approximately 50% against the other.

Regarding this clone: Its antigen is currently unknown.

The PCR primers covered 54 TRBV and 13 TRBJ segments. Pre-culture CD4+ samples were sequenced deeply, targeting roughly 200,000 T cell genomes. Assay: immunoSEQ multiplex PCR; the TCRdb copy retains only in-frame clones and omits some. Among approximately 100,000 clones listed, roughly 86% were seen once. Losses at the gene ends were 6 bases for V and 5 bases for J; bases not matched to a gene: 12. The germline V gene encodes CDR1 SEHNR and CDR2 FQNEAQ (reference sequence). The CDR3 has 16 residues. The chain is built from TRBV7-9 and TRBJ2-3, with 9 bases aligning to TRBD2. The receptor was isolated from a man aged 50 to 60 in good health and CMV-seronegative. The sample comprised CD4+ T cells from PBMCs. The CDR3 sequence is CASRPLQRGEKDTQYF. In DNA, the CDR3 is TGTGCCAGCAGGCCTTTGCAGCGGGGGGAGAAAGATACGCAGTATTTT.